What follows is one T cell receptor (beta chain) and its context. The antigen is not known. Assay used: immunoSEQ multiplex PCR; TCRdb lists only in-frame clones, some missing. The data hold roughly 120,000 clones, with approximately 90% observed a single time. These data are taken from a study of T cell responses to AZD1222 COVID-19 vaccine. General study points: There were mostly white British donors and more females than males, and clonal diversity was possibly underestimated. Baseline seropositivity characterized only a handful of AZD1222 recipients.

CDR3 length: 13 amino acids. The V gene's germline CDR1 is SGHNT and CDR2 YYREEE (reference sequence). Trimming stripped 2 bases from V and 5 bases from J, with 8 bases between. V is TRBV5-4 and J is TRBJ2-1, with D uncertain. Material: peripheral blood, obtained on day 0 of AZD1222 vaccination. The receptor was derived from an adult in good health. Written as DNA, the CDR3 is TGTGCCAGCAGCTTAGAAGTAAACAATGAGCAGTTCTTC. Translated: CASSLEVNNEQFF.